This T cell receptor (beta chain) stems from a study of neurological immune-mediated disorders. The overall study: The approximately 34 multiple sclerosis patients comprised roughly 31 relapsing-remitting and 3 secondary progressive cases. Study-level findings and limits: Phylogenetic grouping put 18 of 34 multiple sclerosis patients' repertoires into one related-CDR3 cluster, a possible signature.

It was from 2 million PBMCs stored at -80 C that the unsorted libraries were obtained. This clonotype was observed a few times. Its antigen is not known. At one of its ends the junction is not consistent with the germline gene, which may arise from a read error. This CDR3 is built from 12 residues. Germline V gene lookup returns CDR1 DFQATT and CDR2 SNEGSKA (reference sequence). Each CDR3 protein gets one entry after TCRdb re-called the 5' RACE reads with MiXCR. The table records roughly 62,000 distinct CDR3 sequences, around 4.7% of them present only once. This chain joins TRBV20-1 and TRBJ1-5; the match to TRBD1 covers 8 bases. The sequenced sample consisted of PBMCs. The sequence came from a woman aged 45-65 years with multiple sclerosis. The DNA for the CDR3 is TGCAGTGCCGACAGGGGCAATCAGCCCCAGAATTTT. This gives the protein CSADRGNQPQNF.